A single sample is the source of the 6 T cell receptor beta chains below, sequenced in a study of T cell responses to AZD1222 COVID-19 vaccine. Here immunoSEQ multiplex PCR was the method, and the copy in TCRdb shows in-frame clones only, minus some. The table includes about 92,000 clones, over 75% detected once. The starting material was peripheral blood, obtained on day 0 of AZD1222 vaccination. These TCRs come from an adult in good health.

The chain is built from TRBV5-4 and TRBJ2-7; D gene unclear. There are 14 residues in the CDR3. Deletions cut 4 bases from V and 7 bases from J, with 18 bases between. Germline CDR1 is SGHNT and CDR2 is YYREEE (reference sequence). CDR3 sequence: CASSRPEGKREQYF. The DNA for the CDR3 is TGTGCCAGCAGCCGGCCCGAAGGGAAACGAGAGCAGTACTTC.

In the case of this clone: Other nucleotide sequences from this sample produce the same CDR3. The CDR3 nucleotides are TGTGCCAGCGGCCAAGAGACCCAGTACTTC. Protein: CASGQETQYF. V usage is TRBV7-2 and J usage is TRBJ2-5; D is ambiguous. Germline assignment: CDR1 SGHTA and CDR2 FQGNSA. The CDR3 covers 10 residues. V lost 8 bases and J lost 1, with 2 bases in between.

The rearrangement links TRBV5-1 to TRBJ2-1, with TRBD2 identical over 11 bases. CDR1 is SGHRS, CDR2 YFSETQ, per germline. The V segment lost 7 bases and the J segment 4 bases; nucleotides outside the gene matches: 7. This CDR3 contains 15 residues. CDR3 DNA: TGCGCCAGCTCCCCGGGACTAGCGGAATACAATGAGCAGTTCTTC. It is translated as CASSPGLAEYNEQFF. The full variable domain, rest sourced from reference TRBV5-1 and TRBJ2-1, is KAGVTQTPRYLIKTRGQQVTLSCSPISGHRSVSWYQQTPGQGLQFLFEYFSETQRNKGNFPGRFSGRQFSNSRSEMNVSTLELGDSALYLCASSPGLAEYNEQFFGPGTRLTVL.

The chain has TRBV6-5 and TRBJ2-1; 9 positions agree with TRBD1. The CDR3 consists of 14 residues. Looked up from germline, CDR1 is MNHEY and CDR2 is SVGAGI. V was pared by 6 bases and J by 8 bases, with 8 bases of the junction left unmatched. CDR3 DNA: TGTGCCAGCAGAGCCGGGACAGGGTTTTATGAGCAGTTCTTC. Its protein product is CASRAGTGFYEQFF.

V usage is TRBV9 and J usage is TRBJ2-5; tentatively, D is TRBD1 or TRBD2 (5 bases each). V dropped 3 bases and J dropped 6 bases, with 9 bases sitting between them. Germline loops: CDR1 SGDLS, CDR2 YYNGEE. The CDR3 consists of 12 residues. The CDR3 DNA reads TGTGCCAGCAGCGCCAGGGAGAAGACCCAGTACTTC. As protein: CASSAREKTQYF.

The chain couples TRBV6-5 to TRBJ1-3; D may be TRBD1 (5 bases). Germline CDR1 and CDR2: MNHEY and SVGAGI. V was pared by 0 bases and J by 4 bases, with 13 bases between. This CDR3 contains 16 residues. The CDR3 region is CASSYSVAGVGNTIYF. Here the CDR3 DNA reads TGTGCCAGCAGTTACTCAGTTGCGGGGGTCGGAAACACCATATATTTT.